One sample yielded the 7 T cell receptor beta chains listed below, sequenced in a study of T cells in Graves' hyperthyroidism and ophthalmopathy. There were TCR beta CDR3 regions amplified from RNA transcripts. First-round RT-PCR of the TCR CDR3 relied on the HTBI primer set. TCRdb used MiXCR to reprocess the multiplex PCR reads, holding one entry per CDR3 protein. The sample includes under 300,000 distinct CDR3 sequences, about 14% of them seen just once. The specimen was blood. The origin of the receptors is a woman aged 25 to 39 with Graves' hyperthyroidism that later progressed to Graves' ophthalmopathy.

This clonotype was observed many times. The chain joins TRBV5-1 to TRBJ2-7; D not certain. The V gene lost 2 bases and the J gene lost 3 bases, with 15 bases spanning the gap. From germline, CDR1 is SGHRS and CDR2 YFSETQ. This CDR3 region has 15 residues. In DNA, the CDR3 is TGCGCCAGCAGCTTAGGAACCGGGCCCTACTACGAGCAGTACTTC. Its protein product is CASSLGTGPYYEQYF.

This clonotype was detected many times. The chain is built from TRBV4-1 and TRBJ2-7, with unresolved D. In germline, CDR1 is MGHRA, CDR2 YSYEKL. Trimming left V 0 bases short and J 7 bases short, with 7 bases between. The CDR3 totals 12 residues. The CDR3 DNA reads TGCGCCAGCAGCCAAGATCACCGGGAGCAGTACTTC. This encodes CASSQDHREQYF.

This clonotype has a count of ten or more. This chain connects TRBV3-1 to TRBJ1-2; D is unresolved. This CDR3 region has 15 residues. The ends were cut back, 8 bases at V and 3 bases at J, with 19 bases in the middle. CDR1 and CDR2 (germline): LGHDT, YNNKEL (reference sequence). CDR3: CASSWTWSTYYGYTF. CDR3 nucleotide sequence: TGTGCCAGCTCTTGGACCTGGTCCACATACTATGGCTACACCTTC.

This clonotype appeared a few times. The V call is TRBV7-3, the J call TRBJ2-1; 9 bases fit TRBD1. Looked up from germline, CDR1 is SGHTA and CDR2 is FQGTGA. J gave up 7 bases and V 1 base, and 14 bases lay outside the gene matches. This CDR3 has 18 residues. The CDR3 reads CASSLMPGQGIVGNEQFF. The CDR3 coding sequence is TGTGCCAGCAGCTTAATGCCGGGACAGGGAATTGTAGGGAATGAGCAGTTCTTC.

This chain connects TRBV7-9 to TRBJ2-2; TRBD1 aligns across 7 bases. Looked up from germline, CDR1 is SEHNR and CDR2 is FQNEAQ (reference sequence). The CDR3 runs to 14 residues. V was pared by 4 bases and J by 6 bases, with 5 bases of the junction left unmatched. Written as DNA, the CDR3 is TGTGCCAGCAGCTACGACAGGGAATCCGGGGAGCTGTTTTTT. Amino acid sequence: CASSYDRESGELFF.

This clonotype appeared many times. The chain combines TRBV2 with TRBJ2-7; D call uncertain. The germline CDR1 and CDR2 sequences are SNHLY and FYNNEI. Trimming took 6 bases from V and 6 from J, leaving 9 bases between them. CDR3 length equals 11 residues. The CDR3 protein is CASSPQSEQYF. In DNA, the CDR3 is TGTGCCAGCAGCCCCCAGTCCGAGCAGTACTTC.

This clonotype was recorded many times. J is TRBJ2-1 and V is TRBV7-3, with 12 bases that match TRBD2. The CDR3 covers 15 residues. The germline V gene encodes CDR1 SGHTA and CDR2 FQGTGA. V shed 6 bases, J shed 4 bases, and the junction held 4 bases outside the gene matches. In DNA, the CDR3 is TGTGCCAGCAGGGAGGGGACTAGCGGGTACAATGAGCAGTTCTTC. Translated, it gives CASREGTSGYNEQFF.